The 23 T cell receptor beta chains below all came from one sample that was sequenced in a study of PD-L1 blockade in urothelial cancer. Time point given: peripheral blood 6 weeks after treatment start. The assay was immunoSEQ multiplex PCR, and TCRdb's table has in-frame clones only and misses some. The sample holds around 24,000 clones; roughly 84% are singletons and the top ten take about 1.6%. Specimen: PBMCs, collected around atezolizumab (anti-PD-L1) treatment. All receptors derive from an older man with urothelial cancer.

The chain recombines TRBV5-4 with TRBJ2-1, with 7 bases that match TRBD2. The CDR3 length is 16 residues. From germline, CDR1 is SGHNT and CDR2 YYREEE (reference sequence). The junction had 8 bases not matched to a gene; V was cut back by 0 bases and J by 5 bases. The CDR3 DNA is TGTGCCAGCAGCTTGGTCGAGCGGGGACCTCACAATGAGCAGTTCTTC. As protein: CASSLVERGPHNEQFF. Based on the CDR3 plus reference TRBV5-4 and TRBJ2-1, the full variable domain is ETGVTQSPTHLIKTRGQQVTLRCSSQSGHNTVSWYQQALGQGPQFIFQYYREEENGRGNFPPRFSGLQFPNYSSELNVNALELDDSALYLCASSLVERGPHNEQFFGPGTRLTVL.

The CDR3 sequence: CASSQGPRTEEYKPAPYEQYF. CDR3 DNA sequence: TGCGCCAGCAGCCAAGGCCCTAGGACAGAAGAATATAAACCTGCGCCCTACGAGCAGTACTTC. This chain uses TRBV4-3 with TRBJ2-7; D is possibly TRBD1 (6 bases). There are 21 residues in the CDR3. The V gene's germline CDR1 is LGHNA and CDR2 YSLEER. V lost 1 base and J 2 bases, leaving 30 bases between the germline ends.

The chain uses TRBV11-2 and TRBJ1-3; D not certain. The CDR3 has 15 residues. Per the germline V gene, CDR1 is SGHAT and CDR2 is FQNNGV. V was cut by 5 bases and J by 0 bases, with 11 bases left in between. The CDR3 sequence is CASSLDWSSGNTIYF. The CDR3 DNA is TGTGCCAGCAGCCTGGACTGGAGCTCTGGAAACACCATATATTTT.

This rearrangement joins TRBV12-1 to TRBJ2-1; the listed D gene, TRBD2, was not tested against the DNA. TRBV12-1 corresponds to a pseudogene. This CDR3 is built from 15 residues. The CDR3 spells CASSSREPGGNEQFF. The CDR3 DNA reads TGTGCCAGCAGCTCCCGTGAGCCCGGGGGCAATGAGCAGTTCTTC.

The gene calls are TRBV5-1 and TRBJ1-4, with TRBD1 identical over 12 bases. The ends lost 4 bases at V and 0 bases at J; junction bases unmatched: 4. The CDR3 length is 17 residues. CDR1 is SGHRS, CDR2 YFSETQ, per germline. The CDR3 here is CASSGTGGGATNEKLFF. CDR3 nucleotides: TGCGCCAGCAGCGGGACAGGGGGCGGAGCAACTAATGAAAAACTGTTTTTT.

The chain joins TRBV28 to TRBJ2-1; 11 nucleotides match TRBD1. This CDR3 has 18 amino acids. Germline V gene data show CDR1 as MDHEN and CDR2 as SYDVKM. V gave up 5 bases and J gave up 0 bases; unmatched junction bases: 9. The CDR3 spells CASSGRDRGRDSYNEQFF. The CDR3 nucleotides are TGTGCCAGCAGTGGCCGGGACAGGGGGAGGGACTCCTACAATGAGCAGTTCTTC.

This chain connects TRBV4-3 to TRBJ2-7; maybe TRBD2 (5 bases). CDR3 length: 14 residues. In germline, CDR1 is LGHNA, CDR2 YSLEER. V lost 0 bases and J lost 2, with 8 bases in between. CDR3 bases: TGCGCCAGCAGCCAAGACAGCGGAACCTACGAGCAGTACTTC. This sequence encodes CASSQDSGTYEQYF.

The chain couples TRBV11-2 to TRBJ2-5; the match to TRBD2 covers 7 bases. The CDR3 contains 17 residues. CDR1 and CDR2 (germline): SGHAT, FQNNGV. V was clipped by 7 bases and J by 2 bases; unmatched bases: 16. CDR3 in DNA: TGTGCCAGCACCCCTTTCGTGGGAGGGCCGATGCAAGAGACCCAGTACTTC. Its protein is CASTPFVGGPMQETQYF.

The gene calls are TRBV6-5 and TRBJ2-5; possible D gene TRBD1, 6 bases. V gave up 2 bases and J gave up 3 bases, with 13 bases separating them. The germline gives CDR1 MNHEY, CDR2 SVGAGI. The CDR3 runs 15 residues. For the CDR3, the DNA is TGTGCCAGCAGTTACCTAGGGGCAGGGGAAGAGACCCAGTACTTC. This codes for CASSYLGAGEETQYF.

This clone was picked up one time. The chain uses TRBV7-3 and TRBJ2-3; TRBD2 matches at 7 bases. J lost 6 bases, V lost 0 bases, and 9 bases had no gene match. This CDR3 is built from 16 residues. CDR1 is SGHTA and CDR2 is FQGTGA in the germline V gene. The DNA of the CDR3 is TGTGCCAGCAGCTTAACGGGCCCAGCGGGGAAGGATACGCAGTATTTT. Translated: CASSLTGPAGKDTQYF.

V and J are TRBV15 and TRBJ2-7; no clear D. The ends were cut back, 0 bases at V and 5 bases at J, with 20 bases in the middle. The CDR3 is made up of 17 amino acids. In germline, CDR1 is LNHNV, CDR2 YYDKDF (reference sequence). The CDR3 nucleotides are TGTGCCACCAGCAGAGAAGAGGCGGTGTCGTCCTTCGACGAGCAGTACTTC. It is translated as CATSREEAVSSFDEQYF.

The rearrangement links TRBV25-1 to TRBJ2-5; TRBD1 matches at 8 bases. The germline V gene has CDR1 MGHDK and CDR2 SYGVNS. The V and J ends lost 5 bases and 4 bases, in that order; junction bases with no gene match: 3. The CDR3 is 13 residues long. The CDR3 loop reads CASSWTGSETQYF. CDR3 nucleotide sequence: TGTGCCAGCAGTTGGACAGGGTCAGAGACCCAGTACTTC.

The CDR3 DNA follows: TGTGCCAGCAGTGGTCCAGGGATAGGCTACACCTTC. Its translation is CASSGPGIGYTF. This sequence joins TRBV25-1 and TRBJ1-2; tentative D call: TRBD1 (5 bases). This CDR3 region has 12 residues. Germline values: CDR1 MGHDK, CDR2 SYGVNS. V lost 4 bases, J lost 8 bases, and 11 bases lay in between.

This sequence joins TRBV6-5 and TRBJ2-3; D may be TRBD1 (6 bases). This CDR3 spans 13 amino acids. CDR1 is MNHEY, CDR2 SVGAGI, per germline. Trimming shortened V by 4 bases and J by 3 bases, and 8 bases separated the two germline ends. CDR3 DNA sequence: TGTGCCAGCAGTTCACAGGGTACAGATACGCAGTATTTT. This translates into CASSSQGTDTQYF.

This clone was seen more than once but under ten times. The CDR3 nucleotides are TGTGCCAGCGGTTCAGCAAACAGGGGGCGATCCCTAAACACCATATATTTT. Translating it yields CASGSANRGRSLNTIYF. The V and J genes are TRBV28 and TRBJ1-3; 9 nucleotides match TRBD1. Trimming removed 8 bases from V and 6 bases from J; junction bases left unmatched: 17. Germline V gives CDR1 MDHEN, CDR2 SYDVKM. This CDR3 is 17 amino acids long.

CDR3 coding DNA: TGTGCCAGCTCAATAGCGGGAGGGCAGGAGGCCTACGAGCAGTACTTC. Its protein product is CASSIAGGQEAYEQYF. The chain carries TRBV2 and TRBJ2-7; TRBD2 matches at 11 bases. Germline values: CDR1 SNHLY, CDR2 FYNNEI. The ends lost 8 bases at V and 2 bases at J; junction bases unmatched: 11. The CDR3 has 16 amino acids.

The chain uses TRBV7-9 and TRBJ2-6; maybe TRBD1 (6 bases). Trimming cost V 4 bases and J 1 base, with 11 bases left between them. Germline assignment: CDR1 SEHNR and CDR2 FQNEAQ (reference sequence). The CDR3 extends over 16 amino acids. CDR3 sequence (DNA): TGTGCCAGCAGCTCGTTGACAGGTTCTGGGGCCAACGTCCTGACTTTC. Amino acid sequence: CASSSLTGSGANVLTF.

The genes are TRBV11-2 and TRBJ2-7; 8 bases match TRBD2. The CDR3 has 15 amino acids. CDR1 and CDR2 (germline): SGHAT, FQNNGV. J gave up 6 bases and V 0 bases, and 7 bases lay outside the gene matches. The CDR3 loop is CASSLEAGATGEQYF. CDR3 DNA: TGTGCCAGCAGCTTAGAAGCGGGAGCAACGGGCGAGCAGTACTTC.

J is TRBJ1-4 and V is TRBV7-8; unclear D gene. Trimming shortened V by 2 bases and J by 5 bases, and 12 bases separated the two germline ends. Germline lookup yields CDR1 SGHVS and CDR2 FQNEAQ. CDR3 length: 15 residues. This CDR3 is CASSLRDRGNEKLFF. The CDR3, as DNA: TGTGCCAGCAGCTTAAGGGATCGAGGGAATGAAAAACTGTTTTTT.

In the case of this clone: At one of its ends the junction is not consistent with the germline gene, which may arise from a read error. The genes are TRBV27 and TRBJ2-1; 7 nucleotides agree with TRBD2. CDR1 is MNHEY and CDR2 is SMNVEV in the germline V gene (reference sequence). The CDR3 loop spans 16 amino acids. CDR3 in DNA: TGTGCCAGCAGTCTATCCAAAGACAGTTGGAGGGAGGGGCAGTTCTTC. Its protein is CASSLSKDSWREGQFF.

The V gene is TRBV9, the J gene TRBJ2-7; a possible D gene is TRBD1 (5 bases). Deletions cut 2 bases from V and 0 bases from J, with 9 bases between. The CDR3 has 14 amino acids. The germline gives CDR1 SGDLS, CDR2 YYNGEE. The CDR3 nucleotides are TGTGCCAGCAGCGTCGATCAGGGCTCCTACGAGCAGTACTTC. Its protein is CASSVDQGSYEQYF.

The chain couples TRBV6-4 to TRBJ2-7, with 7 positions matching TRBD2. CDR3 length: 22 amino acids. J lost 2 bases, V lost 0 bases, and 25 bases had no gene match. Germline lookup yields CDR1 MRHNA and CDR2 SNTAGT. CDR3 coding DNA: TGTGCCAGCAGTGACTCGAACCCAAACACCTTAGCGGGTAAAGGGTGGACCTACGAGCAGTACTTC. Translated, it gives CASSDSNPNTLAGKGWTYEQYF.

V usage is TRBV28 and J usage is TRBJ2-6; TRBD2 might be the D (6 bases). The CDR3 is made up of 18 amino acids. The V and J ends lost 3 bases and 0 bases respectively, with 15 bases between them. Germline V gene sequence: CDR1 MDHEN, CDR2 SYDVKM. For the CDR3, the DNA is TGTGCCAGCAGTTTGGGGACTCTCCTCCTCTCTGGGGCCAACGTCCTGACTTTC. Translated, it gives CASSLGTLLLSGANVLTF.